This T cell receptor (beta chain) was retrieved from a study of Ad26.COV2.S vaccination and SARS-CoV-2 variants (dated by TCRdb to about 2021). In the study overall: Donors in the vaccine arm were drawn from COV1001, a phase I-IIa trial of Ad26.COV2.S in healthy adults that was multicentre, randomized, double-blind and placebo-controlled. TCRbeta repertoire sequencing served as the tool for gauging how specific and how broad the SARS-CoV-2-reactive T cell receptors were following Ad26.COV2.S vaccination. Trial participants were randomized into five groups of five: low-dose or high-dose Ad26.COV2.S given once or twice, or placebo on both occasions. Throughout the experiments and outcome assessment, investigators stayed blinded to trial group allocation. Dosing of Ad26.COV2.S was intramuscular, at either 5x10^10 or 1x10^11 viral particles, delivered as one shot or as two shots spaced 56 days apart. The TCR-sequenced set comprised roughly 30 samples: around 20 Ad26.COV2.S vaccine recipients, 5 placebo recipients and 8 SARS-CoV-2 convalescent individuals. What the study reported, not specific to this receptor: The study was not powered for comparison of responses between vaccine doses or regimens. Substantial breadth of spike-specific CD8+ and CD4+ T cell responses was reported after vaccination. The authors noted that total T cell responses may have been underestimated by the TCR breadth and depth analyses. Ad26.COV2.S recipients had higher spike-specific TCR breadth than placebo recipients (P = 0.0014). Vaccine and placebo recipients had similar non-spike TCR breadth, a finding consistent with the vaccine containing only spike.

Measured from the cysteine to the phenylalanine, the CDR3 is 14 residues long. Only the CDR3 DNA stays, 42 bases, in frame from base 1. V loses 11 bases, J loses 2 bases, and the germline ends lie 19 bases apart. CDR1 and CDR2 are drawn from the germline V gene: MNHEY, SVGAGI. The sample's treatment or condition label is to be understood as: around 19 received Ad26.COV2.S at low or high dose, single or two shots; about 5 received placebo; per-sample allocation not given. For vaccine and placebo recipients, repertoires were sequenced using samples collected on day 63 after the first injection. Cohort 1b enrolled 25 or so adults aged 18-55 years at a single site in Boston, USA, between 29 July and 7 August 2020. Ad26.COV2.S consisted of a replication-incompetent adenovirus type 26 vector by which a prefusion-stabilized SARS-CoV-2 spike protein from the original Wuhan strain was expressed. The immunoSEQ Assay was the method used to sequence TCRbeta CDR3 regions. After extraction, genomic DNA underwent amplification by bias-controlled multiplex PCR, followed by high-throughput sequencing. In the original analysis: To quantify the absolute abundance of every unique TCRbeta CDR3 region, sequences were collapsed and filtered. T cell fraction was estimated by normalizing TCRbeta template counts to usable DNA, which was measured by amplifying reference genes present in all nucleated cells. Repertoire TCRs were annotated as SARS-CoV-2-specific by exact matching of V gene, CDR3 amino acid sequence and J gene to a known reactive TCR set. MIRA supplied the reference SARS-CoV-2 TCR set, which was filtered for enrichment in COVID-19-positive ImmuneCODE repertoires so that public or cross-reactive TCRs were removed. Using the MIRA antigens, annotated TCRs were further analysed by specific ORF or by position within an ORF. Depth was the summed frequency of annotated unique rearrangements, while breadth was defined as annotated unique rearrangements over total unique productive rearrangements. Group comparisons of TCR breadth used two-sided Wilcoxon rank-sum tests. The table was pulled from immuneACCESS by TCRdb, which kept in-frame rearrangements only. Such tables lose some clones; where checked, under half of the loss comes from unresolved V genes, and the rest has no known cause. V, J and clone size derive from that table, while D and trimming were established from the DNA sequence. This sample is represented by some 340,000 clones; 85% to 90% of them were singletons. The ten most abundant clones make up around 2% of the sample.

In the case of this clone: What this receptor recognizes is not known. No per-base quality is available; no much larger clone lies one base away.

This clonotype was obtained from a person aged 18-60 years who received the Ad26.COV2.S COVID-19 vaccine or a placebo. Material: peripheral blood, obtained in a trial of Ad26.COV2.S vaccine versus placebo. This chain is built from TRBV6-5 and TRBJ2-7; a tentative D match to TRBD1 spans 6 bases. The CDR3 in this case is CACLTLRGTYEQYF. The DNA reads TGTGCCTGTCTAACCCTAAGGGGGACCTACGAGCAGTACTTC.